The present T cell receptor beta chain was sequenced within a study of regulatory T cells in long-lasting Graves disease. Building of the TCR beta libraries involved iRepertoire HTBI primers and Arm-PCR of CDR3 regions. TCRdb itself ran the multiplex PCR reads through MiXCR, one entry per CDR3 protein. Of 400,000 to 450,000 distinct CDR3 sequences in the sample, about 16% are singletons; the top ten hold about 10%. V dropped 0 bases and J dropped 7 bases, with 13 bases sitting between them. The CDR3 has 14 amino acids. The germline V gene encodes CDR1 SGDLS and CDR2 YYNGEE. The time point here: newly diagnosed GD, antithyroid drugs for less than 3 months. The TCR library was made from RNA that had been extracted from PBMCs in TRIzol. In addition, the sample was reused for a study of T cells in Graves' hyperthyroidism and ophthalmopathy. That report notes: No progression to ophthalmopathy during 18 months of follow-up defined stable disease. In the first-round RT-PCR of the TCR CDR3, the HTBI primer set was used. Researchers found most expanded thyroid clonotypes above 0.001 in blood as well.

This sequence was found in a woman aged 25 to 39 with Graves disease. The specimen was peripheral blood mononuclear cells (PBMCs), collected at new diagnosis, from a patient treated with antithyroid drugs. V is TRBV9 and J is TRBJ1-2, with D possibly TRBD1 on 5 matching bases. The CDR3 DNA follows: TGTGCCAGCAGCGTAGTCTTCCAGGGCAGTGGCTACACCTTC. This codes for CASSVVFQGSGYTF.